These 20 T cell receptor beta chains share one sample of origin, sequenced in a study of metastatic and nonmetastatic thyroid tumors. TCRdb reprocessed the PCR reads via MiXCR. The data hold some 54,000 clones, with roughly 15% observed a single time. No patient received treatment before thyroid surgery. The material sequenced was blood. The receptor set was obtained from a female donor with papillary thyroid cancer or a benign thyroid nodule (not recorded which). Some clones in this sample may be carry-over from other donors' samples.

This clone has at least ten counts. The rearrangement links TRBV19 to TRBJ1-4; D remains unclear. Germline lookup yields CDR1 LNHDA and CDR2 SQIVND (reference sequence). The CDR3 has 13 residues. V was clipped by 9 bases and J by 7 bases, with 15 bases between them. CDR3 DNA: TGTGCCAGCCGGGCCATAGGAACTGAAAAACTGTTTTTT. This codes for CASRAIGTEKLFF.

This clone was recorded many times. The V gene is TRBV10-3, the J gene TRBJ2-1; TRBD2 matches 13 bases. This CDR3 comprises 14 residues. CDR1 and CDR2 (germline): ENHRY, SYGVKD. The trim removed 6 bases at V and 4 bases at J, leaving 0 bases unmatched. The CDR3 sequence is CAIRGLAGYNEQFF. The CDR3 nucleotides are TGTGCCATCAGGGGACTAGCGGGGTACAATGAGCAGTTCTTC.

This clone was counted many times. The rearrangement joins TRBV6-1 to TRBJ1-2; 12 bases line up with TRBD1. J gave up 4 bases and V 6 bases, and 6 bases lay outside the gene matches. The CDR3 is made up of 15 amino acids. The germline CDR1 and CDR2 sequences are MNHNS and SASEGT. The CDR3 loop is CASSRGQGAFYGYTF. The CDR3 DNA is TGTGCCAGCAGCCGGGGACAGGGGGCCTTCTATGGCTACACCTTC.

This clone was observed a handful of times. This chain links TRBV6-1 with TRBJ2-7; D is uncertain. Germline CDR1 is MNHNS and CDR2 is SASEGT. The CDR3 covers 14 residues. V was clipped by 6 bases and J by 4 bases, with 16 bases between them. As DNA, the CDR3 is TGTGCCAGCAGCGCCTTGGTGGGTTCATACGAGCAGTACTTC. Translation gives CASSALVGSYEQYF.

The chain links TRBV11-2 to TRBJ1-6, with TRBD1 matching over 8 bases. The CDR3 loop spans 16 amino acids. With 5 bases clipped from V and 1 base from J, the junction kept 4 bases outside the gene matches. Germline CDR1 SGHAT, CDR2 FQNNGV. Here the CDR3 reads CASSQQGVSYNSPLHF. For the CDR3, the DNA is TGTGCCAGCAGCCAACAGGGGGTGTCCTATAATTCACCCCTCCACTTT. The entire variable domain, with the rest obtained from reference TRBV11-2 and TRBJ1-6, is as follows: EAGVAQSPRYKIIEKRQSVAFWCNPISGHATLYWYQQILGQGPKLLIQFQNNGVVDDSQLPKDRFSAERLKGVDSTLKIQPAKLEDSAVYLCASSQQGVSYNSPLHFGNGTRLTVT.

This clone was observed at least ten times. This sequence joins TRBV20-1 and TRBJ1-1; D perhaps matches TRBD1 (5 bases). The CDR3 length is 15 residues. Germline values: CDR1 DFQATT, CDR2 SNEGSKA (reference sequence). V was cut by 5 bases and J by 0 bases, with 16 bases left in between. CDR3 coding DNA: TGCAGTGCTTTCGAGGAGGAGGGGTTGAACACTGAAGCTTTCTTT. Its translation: CSAFEEEGLNTEAFF.

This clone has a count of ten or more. The CDR3 coding sequence is TGTGCCATCTCGGCGGACAGTCAAGAGACCCAGTACTTC. It encodes CAISADSQETQYF. This chain connects TRBV10-3 to TRBJ2-5; D perhaps matches TRBD1 (6 bases). The CDR3 runs 13 residues. Trimming stripped 8 bases from V and 2 bases from J, with 12 bases between. Germline loops: CDR1 ENHRY, CDR2 SYGVKD.

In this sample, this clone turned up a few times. As DNA, the CDR3 is TGTGCCACCAGCATAACCTACGGACGTGAGGCTTTCTTT. Protein: CATSITYGREAFF. The chain has TRBV15 and TRBJ1-1; D is uncertain. The CDR3 covers 13 residues. V shed 4 bases and J shed 11 bases, with 17 bases lying between them. CDR1 LNHNV and CDR2 YYDKDF come from the germline V gene (reference sequence).

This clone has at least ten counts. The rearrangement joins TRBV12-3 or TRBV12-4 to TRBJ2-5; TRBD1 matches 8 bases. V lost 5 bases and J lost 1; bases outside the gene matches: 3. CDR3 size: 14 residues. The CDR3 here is CASSPDRVQETQYF. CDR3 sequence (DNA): TGTGCCAGCAGTCCGGACAGGGTCCAAGAGACCCAGTACTTC.

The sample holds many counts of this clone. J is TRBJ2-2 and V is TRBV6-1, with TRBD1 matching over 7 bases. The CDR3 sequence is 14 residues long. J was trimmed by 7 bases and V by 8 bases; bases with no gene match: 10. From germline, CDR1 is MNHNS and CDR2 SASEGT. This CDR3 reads CASRDRADSGELFF. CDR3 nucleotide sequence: TGTGCCAGCCGCGACAGGGCGGATAGCGGGGAGCTGTTTTTT.

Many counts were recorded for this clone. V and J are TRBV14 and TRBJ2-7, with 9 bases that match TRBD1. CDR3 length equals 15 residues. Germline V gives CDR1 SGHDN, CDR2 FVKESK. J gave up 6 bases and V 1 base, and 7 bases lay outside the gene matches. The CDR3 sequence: CASSQAGTGRAEQYF. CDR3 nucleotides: TGTGCCAGCAGCCAAGCCGGGACAGGGAGGGCCGAGCAGTACTTC.

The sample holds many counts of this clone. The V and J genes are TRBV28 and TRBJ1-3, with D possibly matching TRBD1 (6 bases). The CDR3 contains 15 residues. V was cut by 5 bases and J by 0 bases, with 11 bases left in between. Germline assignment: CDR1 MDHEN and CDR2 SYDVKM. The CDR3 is CASSVGQRSGNTIYF. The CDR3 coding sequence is TGTGCCAGCAGTGTAGGACAGCGCTCTGGAAACACCATATATTTT. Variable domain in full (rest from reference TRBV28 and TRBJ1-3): DVKVTQSSRYLVKRTGEKVFLECVQDMDHENMFWYRQDPGLGLRLIYFSYDVKMKEKGDIPEGYSVSREKKERFSLILESASTNQTSMYLCASSVGQRSGNTIYFGEGSWLTVV.

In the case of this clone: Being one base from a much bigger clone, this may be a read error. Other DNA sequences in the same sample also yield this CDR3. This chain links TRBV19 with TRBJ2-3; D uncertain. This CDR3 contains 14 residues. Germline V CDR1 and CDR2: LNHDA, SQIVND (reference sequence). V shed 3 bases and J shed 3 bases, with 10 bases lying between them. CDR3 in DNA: TGTGCCAGTAGTATCTCAAGAGGAACAGATACGCAGTATTTT. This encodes CASSISRGTDTQYF.

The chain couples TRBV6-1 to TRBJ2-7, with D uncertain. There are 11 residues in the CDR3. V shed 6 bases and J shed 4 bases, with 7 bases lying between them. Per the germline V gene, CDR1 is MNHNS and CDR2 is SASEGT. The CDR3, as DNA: TGTGCCAGCAGCTGGATTTACGAGCAGTACTTC. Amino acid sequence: CASSWIYEQYF.

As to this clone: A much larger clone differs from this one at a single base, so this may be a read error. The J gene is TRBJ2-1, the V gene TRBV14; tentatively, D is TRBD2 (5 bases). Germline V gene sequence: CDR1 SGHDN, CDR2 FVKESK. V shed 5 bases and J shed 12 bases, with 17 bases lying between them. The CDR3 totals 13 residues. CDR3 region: CASSKTRTAWQFF. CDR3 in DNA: TGTGCCAGCAGCAAAACCCGGACTGCCTGGCAGTTCTTC.

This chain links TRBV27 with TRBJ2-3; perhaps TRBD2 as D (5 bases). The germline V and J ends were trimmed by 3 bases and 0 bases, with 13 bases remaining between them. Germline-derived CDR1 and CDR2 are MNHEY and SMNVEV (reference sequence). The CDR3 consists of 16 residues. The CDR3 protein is CASSLLATFSTDTQYF. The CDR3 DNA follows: TGTGCCAGCAGTTTGCTAGCCACGTTTAGCACAGATACGCAGTATTTT.

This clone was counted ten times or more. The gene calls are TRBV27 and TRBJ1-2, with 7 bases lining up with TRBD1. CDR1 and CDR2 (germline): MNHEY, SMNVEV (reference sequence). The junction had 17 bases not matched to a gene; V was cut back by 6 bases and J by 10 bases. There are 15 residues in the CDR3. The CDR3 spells CASRRLEGGGAIYTF. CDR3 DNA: TGTGCCAGCAGGCGGTTAGAAGGAGGGGGCGCGATCTACACCTTC.

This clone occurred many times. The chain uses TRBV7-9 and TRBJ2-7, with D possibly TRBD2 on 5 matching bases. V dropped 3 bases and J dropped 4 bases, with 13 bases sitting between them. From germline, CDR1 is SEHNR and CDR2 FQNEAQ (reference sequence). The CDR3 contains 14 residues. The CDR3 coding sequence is TGTGCCAGCAGCTTTATCGGGAACCAATACGAGCAGTACTTC. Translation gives CASSFIGNQYEQYF.

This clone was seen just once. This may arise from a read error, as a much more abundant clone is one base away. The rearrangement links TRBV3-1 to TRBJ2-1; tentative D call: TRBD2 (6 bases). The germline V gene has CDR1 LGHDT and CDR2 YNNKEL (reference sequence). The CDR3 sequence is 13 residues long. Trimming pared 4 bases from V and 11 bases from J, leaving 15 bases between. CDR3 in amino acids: CASSRLSGDKQFF. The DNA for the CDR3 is TGTGCCAGCAGCCGACTATCGGGAGATAAGCAGTTCTTC.

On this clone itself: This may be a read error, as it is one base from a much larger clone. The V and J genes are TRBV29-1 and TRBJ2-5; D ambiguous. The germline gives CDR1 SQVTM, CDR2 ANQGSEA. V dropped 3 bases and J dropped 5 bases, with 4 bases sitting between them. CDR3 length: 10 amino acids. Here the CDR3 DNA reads TGCAGCGTTGATTGGGAGACCCAGTACTTC. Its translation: CSVDWETQYF.